Listed below are T cell receptor beta chains from one sample, sequenced in a study of blood T cell repertoires in COVID-19. Sequencing was performed with immunoSEQ multiplex PCR; in TCRdb, only in-frame clones are kept and a portion is missing. Among approximately 190,000 clones listed, 90% were seen once. Sample: peripheral blood. These receptors came from a man aged 45 to 65 with acute or convalescent COVID-19. CDR3s leave out the opening cysteine and the closing phenylalanine or tryptophan.

cdr3_aa,j_call,v_call
ASSLTDSEKLF,TRBJ1-4,TRBV5-1
ASRPGQDNEKLF,TRBJ1-4,TRBV6-5
ASSIAGGTAGELF,TRBJ2-2,TRBV19
ASRYGAGGSYEQY,TRBJ2-7,TRBV3-1/TRBV3-2
ASSLVAGGVYEQY,TRBJ2-7,TRBV5-1
ASSVDGTGGDYGYT,TRBJ1-2,TRBV9
ASSFHLAGDTDTQY,TRBJ2-3,TRBV7-2
ASSSERTGGTDTQY,TRBJ2-3,TRBV7-8
ASSASTGGYEKLF,TRBJ1-4,TRBV9
ASSPRQTYNEQF,TRBJ2-1,TRBV5-1
AISGGPADTQY,TRBJ2-3,TRBV10-3
ASRYRDRADTQY,TRBJ2-3,TRBV7-2
ASSLGVIQETQY,TRBJ2-5,TRBV5-1
ASSIKINQPQH,TRBJ1-5,TRBV19
ASSGRRQGSTGELF,TRBJ2-2,TRBV5-6
SARGDTDTQY,TRBJ2-3,TRBV29-1
ASTTGRTNEKLF,TRBJ1-4,TRBV6-5
ASSFRARGNQPQH,TRBJ1-5,TRBV28
ASSPQGNEKLF,TRBJ1-4,TRBV5-6
ASSSWGVSYEQY,TRBJ2-7,TRBV7-8
ASSPRDGTALENGELF,TRBJ2-2,TRBV19
ASSPGLAGDTDTQY,TRBJ2-3,TRBV11-1
AIRKMTGGSYNEQF,TRBJ2-1,TRBV10-3
ASSLGPPLTSGRTDTQY,TRBJ2-3,TRBV5-6
ASSRRLAEETQY,TRBJ2-5,TRBV3-1/TRBV3-2
ASSPLTSGETQY,TRBJ2-5,TRBV3-1/TRBV3-2
ASSWGRLTEAF,TRBJ1-1,TRBV6-5
ASSSPQTNYGYT,TRBJ1-2,TRBV11-2
ASSSSGSIDEQF,TRBJ2-1,TRBV7-6
ASSPPGSGNTIY,TRBJ1-3,TRBV18
ASSLKLGSLRRGYT,TRBJ1-2,TRBV28
ASHGASRFNQPQH,TRBJ1-5,TRBV2
ASSNSGSEYEQY,TRBJ2-7,TRBV11-1
ASSKREISSYEQY,TRBJ2-7,TRBV3-1/TRBV3-2
AISESTRWSAEQVNYGYT,TRBJ1-2,TRBV10-3